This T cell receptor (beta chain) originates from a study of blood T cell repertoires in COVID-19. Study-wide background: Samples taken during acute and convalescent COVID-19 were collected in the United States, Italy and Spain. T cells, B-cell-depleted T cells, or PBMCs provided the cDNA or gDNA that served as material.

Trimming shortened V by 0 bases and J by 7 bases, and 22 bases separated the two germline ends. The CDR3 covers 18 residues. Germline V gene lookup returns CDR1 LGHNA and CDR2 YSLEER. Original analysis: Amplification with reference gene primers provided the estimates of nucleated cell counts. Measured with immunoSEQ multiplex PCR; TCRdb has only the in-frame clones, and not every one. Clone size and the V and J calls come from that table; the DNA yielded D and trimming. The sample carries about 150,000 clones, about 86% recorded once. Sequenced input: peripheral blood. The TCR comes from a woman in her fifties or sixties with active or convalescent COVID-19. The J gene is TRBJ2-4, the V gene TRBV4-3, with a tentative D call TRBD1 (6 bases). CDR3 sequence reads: CASSQDYSAVWGQNIQYF. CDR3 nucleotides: TGCGCCAGCAGCCAAGATTATAGTGCTGTATGGGGGCAGAACATTCAGTACTTC.